This TCR beta chain was obtained from a study of blood T cell repertoires in COVID-19 (dated by TCRdb to 2018 to 2021). For the wider study: Samples from collaborators originated in the United States, Italy and Spain and spanned both the acute and convalescent phases of COVID-19. The material from the prospective study consisted of cDNA or gDNA derived from T cells, B-cell-depleted T cells, or PBMCs. Subjects who had been exposed to COVID-19, were actively infected with it, or had recovered from it provided the deeply sampled blood TCRbeta repertoires that made up the dataset. The repertoires were released in a freely available public database intended as a resource for research on the immune response to SARS-CoV-2. The samples were drawn from two sources: the first 160 participants of the ongoing ImmuneRACE study, and 950 to 1,500 subjects contributed by 6 global collaborators. A de-identified subject ID, COVID-19 status, age in years and sex were almost always included in the sample metadata. Where available, HLA class I and class II types were taken from metadata supplied by the sample provider and were not determined by assay-based typing.

A distance of 12 bases separates the germline ends of V and J, which lose 4 bases and 4 bases respectively. From the cysteine up to the phenylalanine, the CDR3 has a length of 14 residues. Of the read, only the CDR3 DNA is kept; its 42 bases are in frame from base 1. CDR1 SGHKS and CDR2 YYEKEE were looked up in the germline V gene (reference sequence). Of note for this clone: The antigen it recognizes is unknown. Within one base of it there is no much larger clone, and no base qualities were kept.

Broad study findings and their caveats: How much clinical and demographic metadata was included differed by source and by participant, and the metadata was provided uncurated.

TCRbeta CDR3 regions were amplified from genomic DNA by means of the immunoSEQ Assay, a bias-controlled multiplex PCR. From the authors' description of their analysis: The number of nucleated cells in each sample was estimated from the amplification of reference gene primers within the assay. To quantify the absolute abundance of each unique TCRbeta CDR3 rearrangement, sequence reads were collapsed and filtered. For each sample, productive Simpson clonality was calculated as the square root of Simpson's diversity index over productive rearrangements. TCRdb obtained this table from immuneACCESS and retained in-frame rearrangements with V and J assigned. These tables miss some clones; where compared with another copy, unresolved V genes account for less than half of the shortfall, and the remainder is unexplained. Clone size and the V and J calls come from that table; the DNA yielded D and trimming. The sample table contains 25,000 to 35,000 clones; only one count was recorded for roughly 85% of them. About 26% of the sample is taken by the ten largest.

Each collaborating institution followed its own protocols to collect whole blood in K2EDTA tubes. For TCRbeta analysis, collaborators shipped samples as frozen whole blood, isolated PBMCs, or DNA extracted from either of those sample types. The clonotype originates from a human donor in a cohort sampled during active COVID-19. The chain is encoded by TRBV5-5 joined to TRBJ1-5; 5 matching bases give a weak D call of TRBD1. The sequencing input was peripheral blood. The CDR3 loop reads CASSRSGGNQPQHF. The bases are TGTGCCAGCAGCCGATCCGGGGGTAATCAGCCCCAGCATTTT.